This is a list of T cell receptor beta chains from one sample in a study of blood T cell repertoires in COVID-19. This table comes from immunoSEQ multiplex PCR, and its TCRdb copy is limited to in-frame clones, with some not included. The table lists some 250,000 clones, about 80% of them singletons. Material: peripheral blood. Source of these receptors: a man aged 45-65 years with active or convalescent COVID-19. CDR3s include the opening cysteine and the closing phenylalanine or tryptophan. Fields, in order: J gene, D gene, V gene, clone size, CDR3 DNA, CDR3 protein. The D gene is left open where the match is weak. The size field is filled for only some rows; it gives once, few, many or a size class.

J gene: TRBJ1-3; D gene: NA; V gene: TRBV30; clone size: NA; CDR3 DNA: TGTGCCTGGGTGGCGGGGGGCTCTGGAAACACCATATATTTT; CDR3 protein: CAWVAGGSGNTIYF
J gene: TRBJ1-2; D gene: NA; V gene: TRBV7-2; clone size: once; CDR3 DNA: TGTGCCAGCATCAAAGACAGTGTGGTTGGCTACACCTTC; CDR3 protein: CASIKDSVVGYTF
J gene: TRBJ1-4; D gene: NA; V gene: TRBV7-9; clone size: NA; CDR3 DNA: TGTGCCAGCAGCTTGCTCGGGTCAAACGAAAAGGAAAAACTGTTTTTT; CDR3 protein: CASSLLGSNEKEKLFF
J gene: TRBJ2-1; D gene: TRBD2; V gene: TRBV7-3; clone size: NA; CDR3 DNA: TGTGCCAGCAGCCCGACTAGCGGGGGGCACGGTGAGCAGTTCTTC; CDR3 protein: CASSPTSGGHGEQFF
J gene: TRBJ1-6; D gene: NA; V gene: TRBV6-4; clone size: NA; CDR3 DNA: TGTGCCAGCAGTGACTCGATGAGCGAAAATTCACCCCTCCACTTT; CDR3 protein: CASSDSMSENSPLHF
J gene: TRBJ2-2; D gene: NA; V gene: TRBV11-2; clone size: NA; CDR3 DNA: TGTGCCAGCAGCTTCCTCCGGCCCGGGGCCGGGGAGCTGTTTTTT; CDR3 protein: CASSFLRPGAGELFF
J gene: TRBJ1-4; D gene: TRBD1; V gene: TRBV6-6; clone size: NA; CDR3 DNA: TGTGCCAGCAGTTCCAGGACAGGGTCGACGAATGAAAAACTGTTTTTT; CDR3 protein: CASSSRTGSTNEKLFF
J gene: TRBJ1-6; D gene: NA; V gene: TRBV3-1/TRBV3-2; clone size: few; CDR3 DNA: TGTGCCAGCAGCTCTGGCAATTCACCCCTCCACTTT; CDR3 protein: CASSSGNSPLHF
J gene: TRBJ2-3; D gene: TRBD2; V gene: TRBV7-9; clone size: NA; CDR3 DNA: TGTGCCAGCAGCTTAGCAGCGGGGGGGGCAGATACGCAGTATTTT; CDR3 protein: CASSLAAGGADTQYF
J gene: TRBJ1-1; D gene: NA; V gene: TRBV19; clone size: NA; CDR3 DNA: TGTGCCAGTAGTATATCCAGGGTCACTGAAGCTTTCTTT; CDR3 protein: CASSISRVTEAFF
J gene: TRBJ1-1; D gene: NA; V gene: TRBV6-2/TRBV6-3; clone size: NA; CDR3 DNA: TGTGCCAGCAGTTACTCGACTCGTAGGGGCGCGTTAAACACTGAAGCTTTCTTT; CDR3 protein: CASSYSTRRGALNTEAFF